The clone carrying this TCR beta chain came up once. V was pared by 6 bases and J by 2 bases, with 5 bases of the junction left unmatched. This CDR3 has 15 residues. In TCRdb, the 5' RACE reads were re-called with MiXCR into one record per CDR3 protein. In the table there are hundreds of thousands of distinct CDR3 sequences, roughly an eighth of which are singletons. The sample is drawn from a study of T cells after yellow fever vaccination. The sequences come from PBMCs, collected on the day of the yellow fever booster vaccination. This receptor was obtained from a young man who received the YFV17D yellow fever vaccine. This chain connects TRBV12-3 or TRBV12-4 to TRBJ2-2, with 8 bases identical to TRBD1. For the CDR3, the DNA is TGTGCCAGCAGGGGGGACAGGCCAAACACCGGGGAGCTGTTTTTT. This codes for CASRGDRPNTGELFF.